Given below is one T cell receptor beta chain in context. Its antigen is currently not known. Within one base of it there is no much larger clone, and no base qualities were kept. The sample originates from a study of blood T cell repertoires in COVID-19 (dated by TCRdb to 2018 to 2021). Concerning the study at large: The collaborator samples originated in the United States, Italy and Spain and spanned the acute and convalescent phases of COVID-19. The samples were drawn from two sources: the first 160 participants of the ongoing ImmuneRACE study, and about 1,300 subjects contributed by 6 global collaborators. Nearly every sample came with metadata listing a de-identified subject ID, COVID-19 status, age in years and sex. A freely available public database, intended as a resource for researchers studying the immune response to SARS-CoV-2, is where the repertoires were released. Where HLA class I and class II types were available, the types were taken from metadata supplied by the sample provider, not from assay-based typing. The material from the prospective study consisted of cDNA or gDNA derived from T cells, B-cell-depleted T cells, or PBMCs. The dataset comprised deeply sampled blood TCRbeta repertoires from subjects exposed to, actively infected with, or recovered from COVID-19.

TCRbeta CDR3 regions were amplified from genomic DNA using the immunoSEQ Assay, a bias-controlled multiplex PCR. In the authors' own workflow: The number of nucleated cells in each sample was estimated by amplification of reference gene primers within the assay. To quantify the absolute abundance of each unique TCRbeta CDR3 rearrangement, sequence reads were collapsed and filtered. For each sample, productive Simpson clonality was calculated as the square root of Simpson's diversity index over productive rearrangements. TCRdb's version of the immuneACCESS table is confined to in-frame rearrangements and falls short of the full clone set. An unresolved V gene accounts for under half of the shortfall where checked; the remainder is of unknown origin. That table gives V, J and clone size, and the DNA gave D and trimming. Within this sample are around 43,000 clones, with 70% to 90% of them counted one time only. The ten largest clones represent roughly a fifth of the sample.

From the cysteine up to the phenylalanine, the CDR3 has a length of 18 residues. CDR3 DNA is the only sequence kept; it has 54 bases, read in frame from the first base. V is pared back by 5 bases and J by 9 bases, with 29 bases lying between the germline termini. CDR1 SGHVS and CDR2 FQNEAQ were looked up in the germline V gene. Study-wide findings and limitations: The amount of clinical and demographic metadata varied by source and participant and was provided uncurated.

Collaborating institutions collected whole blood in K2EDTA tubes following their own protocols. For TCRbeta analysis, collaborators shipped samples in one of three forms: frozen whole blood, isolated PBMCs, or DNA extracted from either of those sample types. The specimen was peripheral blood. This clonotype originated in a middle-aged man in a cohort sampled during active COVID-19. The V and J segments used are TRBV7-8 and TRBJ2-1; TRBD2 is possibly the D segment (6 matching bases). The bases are TGTGCCAGCAGCCTAAAAATCCTGATGGGGGGTAGGAACGGTGAGCAGTTCTTC. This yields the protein CASSLKILMGGRNGEQFF.